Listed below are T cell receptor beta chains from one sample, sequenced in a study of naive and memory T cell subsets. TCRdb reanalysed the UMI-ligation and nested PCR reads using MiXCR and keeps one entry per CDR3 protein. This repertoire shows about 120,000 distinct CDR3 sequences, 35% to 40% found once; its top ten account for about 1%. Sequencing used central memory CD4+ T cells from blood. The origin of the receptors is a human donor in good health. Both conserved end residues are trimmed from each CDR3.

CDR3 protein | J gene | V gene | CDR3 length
ASSVSGRAKYEQY | TRBJ2-7 | TRBV7-9 | 13
ASSQRRVRATTWNEQF | TRBJ2-1 | TRBV14 | 16
ASSLLGSGASNQPQH | TRBJ1-5 | TRBV7-8 | 15
AISDPKPSRADHPYEQY | TRBJ2-7 | TRBV10-3 | 17
ASSFGAGGPREQF | TRBJ2-1 | TRBV3-1 | 13
ASSLETGWANEQF | TRBJ2-1 | TRBV7-2 | 13
ASSDNQGAYEQY | TRBJ2-7 | TRBV7-9 | 12
SASKAGGQNTQY | TRBJ2-3 | TRBV20-1 | 12
ASTHHNEQF | TRBJ2-1 | TRBV6-5 | 9
ASSLYPGLAGASTDTQY | TRBJ2-3 | TRBV12-3/TRBV12-4 | 17
ASSSPGRGLYGYT | TRBJ1-2 | TRBV7-2 | 13
SAKRKDRVSYNEQF | TRBJ2-1 | TRBV20-1 | 14
ASSVSDRVGAGGYEQY | TRBJ2-7 | TRBV9 | 16
ASSPPEETQY | TRBJ2-5 | TRBV28 | 10
ASSQNRIAYEQY | TRBJ2-7 | TRBV6-6 | 12
SARDSFTSGSAVEFGYEQY | TRBJ2-7 | TRBV20-1 | 19
ASAGIETQY | TRBJ2-5 | TRBV6-6 | 9
ATSRREGNQPQH | TRBJ1-5 | TRBV6-5 | 12
ASRGELAASYNEQF | TRBJ2-1 | TRBV12-3/TRBV12-4 | 14
ATSRPRGASGRSGYEQY | TRBJ2-7 | TRBV15 | 17
ATSRGSGRYNEQF | TRBJ2-1 | TRBV15 | 13
SAKSGVAAYNEQF | TRBJ2-1 | TRBV20-1 | 13
ASKRLGGETDTQY | TRBJ2-3 | TRBV12-3/TRBV12-4 | 13
ATSDTNTYEQY | TRBJ2-7 | TRBV24-1 | 11
SARQGARDTQY | TRBJ2-3 | TRBV20-1 | 11
SVEDSADTQY | TRBJ2-3 | TRBV29-1 | 10
ASGSAQGSYQETQY | TRBJ2-5 | TRBV10-3 | 14
SVEGGGSYNEQF | TRBJ2-1 | TRBV29-1 | 12
ASSQDAKNSPLH | TRBJ1-6 | TRBV3-1 | 12
ASSFGQGVTYEQY | TRBJ2-7 | TRBV12-3/TRBV12-4 | 13
ASSFLRQGAREQY | TRBJ2-7 | TRBV5-1 | 13
ASILRGINTEAF | TRBJ1-1 | TRBV6-1 | 12
SAMPGLARLNEQF | TRBJ2-1 | TRBV20-1 | 13
ASSFGGLDTQY | TRBJ2-3 | TRBV28 | 11
ASSYSRSGSYEQY | TRBJ2-7 | TRBV6-5 | 13